This T cell receptor beta chain was sequenced in a study of CD4+ T cells in melanoma. Comments on this clone: Its antigen is currently unknown.

This CDR3 contains 15 residues. The germline V gene encodes CDR1 SGHNT and CDR2 YYREEE (reference sequence). Trimming cost V 2 bases and J 5 bases; bases outside gene matches: 7. Study outcomes and limitations: CD8+ T cell, macrophage and B cell function reportedly correlated with neoantigen-specific CD4+ T cells. Neoantigen-specific CD4+ T cells in melanoma reportedly had diverse differentiation states.

Some clones are missing from TCRdb's copy, which holds only in-frame ones; the method was immunoSEQ multiplex PCR. Among 13,000 to 15,000 clones listed, about 70% were seen once. This sequence was found in a human donor with melanoma. V gene TRBV5-4 combines with J gene TRBJ2-5; 9 bases map to TRBD2. Sequencing was done on a sample of cells from a culture (not recorded whether cultured in vitro). The CDR3 nucleotides are TGTGCCAGCAGCTTTCGTCTGGCGGGAGGGGAGACCCAGTACTTC. Protein: CASSFRLAGGETQYF.